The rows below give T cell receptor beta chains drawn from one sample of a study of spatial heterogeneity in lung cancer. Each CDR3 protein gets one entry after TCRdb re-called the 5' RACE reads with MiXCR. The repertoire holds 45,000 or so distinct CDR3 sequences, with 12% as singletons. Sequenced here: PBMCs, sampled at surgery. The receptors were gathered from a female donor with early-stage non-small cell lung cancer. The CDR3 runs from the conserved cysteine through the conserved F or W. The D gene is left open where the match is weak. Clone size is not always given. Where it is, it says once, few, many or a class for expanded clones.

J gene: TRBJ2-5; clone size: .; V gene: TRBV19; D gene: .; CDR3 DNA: TGTGCCAGTAGTATAGATCTCGGGCAGGACTTGACCCAGTACTTC; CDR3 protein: CASSIDLGQDLTQYF
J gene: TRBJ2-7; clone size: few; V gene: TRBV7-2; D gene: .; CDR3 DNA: TGTGCCAGCAGCCCAGGACTTTTAACCTACGAGCAGTACTTC; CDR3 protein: CASSPGLLTYEQYF
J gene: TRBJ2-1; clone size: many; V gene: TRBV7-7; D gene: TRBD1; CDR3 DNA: TGTGCCAGCAGCTTAGGCACAGGGGGCTGGGATGAGCAGTTCTTC; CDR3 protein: CASSLGTGGWDEQFF
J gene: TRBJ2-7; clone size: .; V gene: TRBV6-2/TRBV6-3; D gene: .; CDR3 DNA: TGTGCCAGCAGTTACAGCCCCTACGAGCAGTACTTC; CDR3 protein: CASSYSPYEQYF
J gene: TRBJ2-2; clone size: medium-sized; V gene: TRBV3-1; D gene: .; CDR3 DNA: TGTGCCAGCAGCCAAGGGCAAACAAACACCGGGGAGCTGTTTTTT; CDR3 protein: CASSQGQTNTGELFF
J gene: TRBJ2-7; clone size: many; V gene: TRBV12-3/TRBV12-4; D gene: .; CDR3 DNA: TGTGCCAGCAGTGGCTACCCTACCTACTACGAGCAGTACTTC; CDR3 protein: CASSGYPTYYEQYF
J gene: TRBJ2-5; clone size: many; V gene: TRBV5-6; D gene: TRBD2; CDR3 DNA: TGTGCCAGCAGCTTGCGGGGGGTGCAAGAGACCCAGTACTTC; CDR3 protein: CASSLRGVQETQYF
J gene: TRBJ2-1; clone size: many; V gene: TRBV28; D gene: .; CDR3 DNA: TGTGCCAGCAGTTTACCGGGCGCGGTCAATGAGCAGTTCTTC; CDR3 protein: CASSLPGAVNEQFF
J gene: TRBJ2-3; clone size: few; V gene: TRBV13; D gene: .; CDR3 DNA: TGTGCCAGCAGACGGGGAGATACGCAGTATTTT; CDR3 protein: CASRRGDTQYF
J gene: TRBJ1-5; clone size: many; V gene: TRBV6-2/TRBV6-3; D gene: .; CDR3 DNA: TGTGCCAGCAGAACGACGGGCAACAATCAGCCCCAGCATTTT; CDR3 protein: CASRTTGNNQPQHF
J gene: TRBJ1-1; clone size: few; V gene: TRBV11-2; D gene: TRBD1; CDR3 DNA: TGTGCCAGCAGCTTATCGAGTTTAGGGACAGGGACTGAAGCTTTCTTT; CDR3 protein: CASSLSSLGTGTEAFF
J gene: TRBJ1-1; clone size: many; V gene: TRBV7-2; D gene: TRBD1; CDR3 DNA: TGTGCCAGCAGCTCCCCCCCGCTCGACAGGGGGCTTACTGAAGCTTTCTTT; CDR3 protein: CASSSPPLDRGLTEAFF
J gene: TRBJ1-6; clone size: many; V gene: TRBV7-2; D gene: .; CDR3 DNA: TGTGCCAGCAGCTTAGGAAATTCACCCCTCCACTTT; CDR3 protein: CASSLGNSPLHF
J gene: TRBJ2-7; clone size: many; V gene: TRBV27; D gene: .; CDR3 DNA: TGTGCCAGCAGGAGCTCCGGGACCCAGGGTCTCTACGAGCAGTACTTC; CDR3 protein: CASRSSGTQGLYEQYF
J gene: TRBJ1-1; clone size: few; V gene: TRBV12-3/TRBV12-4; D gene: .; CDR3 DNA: TGTGCCAGCAGACGGACAGTTGAAGCTTTCTTT; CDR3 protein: CASRRTVEAFF
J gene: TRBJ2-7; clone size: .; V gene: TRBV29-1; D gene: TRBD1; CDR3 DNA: TGCAGCGCCTCAGGACAGGGGGGCTGGTACTTC; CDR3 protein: CSASGQGGWYF
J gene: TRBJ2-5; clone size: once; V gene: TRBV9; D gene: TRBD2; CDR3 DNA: TGTGCCAGCAGCGCTACTGGACTAGCGGGGCAAGAGACCCAGTACTTC; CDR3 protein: CASSATGLAGQETQYF
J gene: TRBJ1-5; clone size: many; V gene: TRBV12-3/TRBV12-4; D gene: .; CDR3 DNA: TGTGCCAGCAGTTTAGTGAGCAGTACCAATCAGCCCCAGCATTTT; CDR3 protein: CASSLVSSTNQPQHF
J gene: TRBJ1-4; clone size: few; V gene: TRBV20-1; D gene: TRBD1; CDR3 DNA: TGCAGTGCTAAGGCCTCAGGGGGAGGTCGGGAAAAACTGTTTTTT; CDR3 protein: CSAKASGGGREKLFF
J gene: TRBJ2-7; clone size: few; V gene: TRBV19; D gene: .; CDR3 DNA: TGTGCCAGTAGTCATCCGGGGTACGAGCAGTACTTC; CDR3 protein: CASSHPGYEQYF
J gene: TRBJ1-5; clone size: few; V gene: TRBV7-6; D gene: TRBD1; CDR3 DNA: TGTGCCAGCAGCTTAGGAGGGGGCGGGAATCAGCCCCAGCATTTT; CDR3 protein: CASSLGGGGNQPQHF
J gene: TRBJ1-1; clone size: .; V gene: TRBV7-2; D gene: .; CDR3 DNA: TGTGCCAGCAGCTTAAAGGCTTCGACACGCGACACTGAAGCTTTCTTT; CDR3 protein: CASSLKASTRDTEAFF
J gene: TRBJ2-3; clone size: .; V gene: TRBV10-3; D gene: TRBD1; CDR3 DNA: TGTGCCATCAGTGGGGACAGGGGGTCTAGCACAGATACGCAGTATTTT; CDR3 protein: CAISGDRGSSTDTQYF
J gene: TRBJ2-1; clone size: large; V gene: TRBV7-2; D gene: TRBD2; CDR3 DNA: TGTGCCAGCAGACCTACACTAGCGGGGCCTTACAATGAGCAGTTCTTC; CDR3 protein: CASRPTLAGPYNEQFF
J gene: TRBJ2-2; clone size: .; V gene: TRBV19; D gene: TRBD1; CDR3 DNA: TGTGCCAGTAGTTTACTTTCGGGACAGAGCACCGGGGAGCTGTTTTTT; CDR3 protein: CASSLLSGQSTGELFF
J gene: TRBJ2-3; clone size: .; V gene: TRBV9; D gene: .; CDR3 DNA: TGTGCCAGCGTCCCAGGGGGGGGGCCCACAGATACGCAGTATTTT; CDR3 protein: CASVPGGGPTDTQYF
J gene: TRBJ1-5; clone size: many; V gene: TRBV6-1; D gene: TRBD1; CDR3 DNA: TGTGCCAGCAGTGAATGGACAGGGGCAAATCAGCCCCAGCATTTT; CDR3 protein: CASSEWTGANQPQHF
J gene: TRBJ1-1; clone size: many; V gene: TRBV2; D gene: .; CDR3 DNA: TGTGCCAGCGGGAAGGGTGCCACTGAAGCTTTCTTT; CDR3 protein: CASGKGATEAFF
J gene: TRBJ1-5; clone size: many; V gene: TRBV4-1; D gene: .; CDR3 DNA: TGCGCCAGCAGCCAAGGCTTGCAGGGACCTAGCAATCAGCCCCAGCATTTT; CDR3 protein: CASSQGLQGPSNQPQHF
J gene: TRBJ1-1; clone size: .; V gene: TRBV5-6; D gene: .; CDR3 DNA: TGTGCCAGCAGCTTCACCGGGACCCTTAACACTGAAGCTTTCTTT; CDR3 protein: CASSFTGTLNTEAFF
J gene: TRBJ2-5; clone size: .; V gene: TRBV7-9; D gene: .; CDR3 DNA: TGTGCCAGCAGCTTAGGCCGGGGGATAGAGACCCAGTACTTC; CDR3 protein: CASSLGRGIETQYF
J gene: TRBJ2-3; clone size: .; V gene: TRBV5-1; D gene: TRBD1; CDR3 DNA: TGCGCCAGTGGGAACAGGGGATTGAGCACAGATACGCAGTATTTT; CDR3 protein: CASGNRGLSTDTQYF
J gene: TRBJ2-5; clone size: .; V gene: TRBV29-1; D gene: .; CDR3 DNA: TGCAGCCCCCGGGGCCCCGGCGGGACCCAGTACTTC; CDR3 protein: CSPRGPGGTQYF
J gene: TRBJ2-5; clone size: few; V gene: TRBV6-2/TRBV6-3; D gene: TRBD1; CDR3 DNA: TGTGCCAGCAGTTCGCCGGGACAGCAAGAGACCCAGTACTTC; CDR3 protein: CASSSPGQQETQYF
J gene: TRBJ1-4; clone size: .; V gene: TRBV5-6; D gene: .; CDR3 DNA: TGTGCCAGCAGCTGGTGGGGTAATAATGAAAAACTGTTTTTT; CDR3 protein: CASSWWGNNEKLFF
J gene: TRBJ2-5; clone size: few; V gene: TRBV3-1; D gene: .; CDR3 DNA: TGTGCCAGCAGCCAAACCCGGGGGCGGGTTGGCCAAGAGACCCAGTACTTC; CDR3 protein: CASSQTRGRVGQETQYF
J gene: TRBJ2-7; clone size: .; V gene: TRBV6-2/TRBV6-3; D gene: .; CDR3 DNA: TGTGCCAGCAGTTTCGACAGGAACCTCCCGGGGGAGCAGTACTTC; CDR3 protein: CASSFDRNLPGEQYF
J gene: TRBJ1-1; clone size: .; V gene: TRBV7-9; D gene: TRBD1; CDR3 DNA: TGTGCCAGCAGCTTAGTCCCGGGACAGGGCCTGAACACTGAAGCTTTCTTT; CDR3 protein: CASSLVPGQGLNTEAFF
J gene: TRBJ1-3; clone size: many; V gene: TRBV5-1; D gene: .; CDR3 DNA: TGCGCCAGCAGCTTGGAAGCAGGGAGGACTGGAAACACCATATATTTT; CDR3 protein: CASSLEAGRTGNTIYF
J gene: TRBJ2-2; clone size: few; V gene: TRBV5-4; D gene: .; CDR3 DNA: TGTGCCAGCAGCTTCGGGGGAACAGCCACCGGGGAGCTGTTTTTT; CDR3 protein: CASSFGGTATGELFF
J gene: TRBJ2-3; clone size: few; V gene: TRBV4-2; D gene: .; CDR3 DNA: TGTGCCAGCAGCCAAGTTGGCGGCCGGTCTACGCAGTATTTT; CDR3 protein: CASSQVGGRSTQYF
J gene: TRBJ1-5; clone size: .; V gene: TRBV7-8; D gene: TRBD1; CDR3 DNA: TGTGCCAGCAGCTTAGGGACAGGGAGGGTCAATCAGCCCCAGCATTTT; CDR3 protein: CASSLGTGRVNQPQHF
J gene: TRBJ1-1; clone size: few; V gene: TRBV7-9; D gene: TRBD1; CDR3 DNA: TGTGCCAGCAGCTTTGGGGACAGGCGGGCAGCTTTCTTT; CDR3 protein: CASSFGDRRAAFF
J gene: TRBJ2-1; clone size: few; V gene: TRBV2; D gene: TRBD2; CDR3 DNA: TGTGCCAGCAGTGATACGGGGGGGCCGTTAGAGCAGTTCTTC; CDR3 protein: CASSDTGGPLEQFF
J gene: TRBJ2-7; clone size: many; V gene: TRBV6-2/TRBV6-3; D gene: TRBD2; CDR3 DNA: TGTGCCAGCAGTAACCATCTAGCGGGGGACCGTAGGGAGCAGTACTTC; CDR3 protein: CASSNHLAGDRREQYF
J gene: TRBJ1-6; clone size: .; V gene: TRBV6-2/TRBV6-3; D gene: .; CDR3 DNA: TGTGCCAGCAGGATTCACCCCTCCAGCGACAGCCTTAATTCACCCCTCCACTTT; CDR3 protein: CASRIHPSSDSLNSPLHF
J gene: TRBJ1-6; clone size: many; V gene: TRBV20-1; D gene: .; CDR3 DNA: TGCAGTGCTAGAGATCCCCTAAACAGTCTAACCCGGTCTTCACCCCTCCACTTT; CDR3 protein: CSARDPLNSLTRSSPLHF
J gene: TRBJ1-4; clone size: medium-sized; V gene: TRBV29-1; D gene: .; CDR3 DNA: TGCAGCGTTGGGGACGTCGAGGAACTGTTTTTT; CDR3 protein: CSVGDVEELFF
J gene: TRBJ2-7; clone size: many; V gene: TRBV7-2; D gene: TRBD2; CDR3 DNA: TGTGCCAGCAGCAATAGCGGGGGCTCCTACGAGCAGTACTTC; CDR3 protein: CASSNSGGSYEQYF
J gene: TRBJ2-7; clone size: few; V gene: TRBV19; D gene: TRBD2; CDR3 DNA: TGTGCCACCGGGTACCTCGGGACTAGTCGCGCCTACGAGCAGTACTTC; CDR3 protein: CATGYLGTSRAYEQYF